This T cell receptor beta chain was documented in a study of beta chain features in type 1 diabetes. Notes on the study in general: Researchers report that Type 1 diabetes patients had moderately but significantly shorter TCRB CDR3s across all four CD4+ subsets. Patients showed naive, central memory and Treg TCRB repertoires that appeared more similar than those of healthy donors.

This clone was picked up a small number of times. Its antigen is currently unknown. Germline lookup yields CDR1 MNHNY and CDR2 SVGAGI (reference sequence). V shed 8 bases and J 0 bases; nucleotides not matched to a gene: 8. CDR3 length: 15 residues. The entirety of the isolated RNA underwent reverse transcription, so expressed TCRB transcripts were sequenced. The assay was immunoSEQ multiplex PCR, and TCRdb's table has in-frame clones only and misses some. The data contain a few hundred thousand clones, less than 15% of them singletons. This TCR was recovered from a woman aged 18-35 years with type 1 diabetes. The rearrangement links TRBV6-6 to TRBJ2-7, with 9 bases lining up with TRBD1. Sequencing was carried out using naive CD4+ T cells from blood. CDR3 in DNA: TGTGCCAGCCATCGGACAGGGGAGCCCTCCTACGAGCAGTACTTC. Translating it yields CASHRTGEPSYEQYF.